This T cell receptor (beta chain) was retrieved from a study of blood T cells in healthy people across ages. Primers used in a second PCR of roughly 7 to 11 cycles were a sample-barcoded 5' primer and a J-beta primer mix. TCRdb itself ran the 5' RACE reads through MiXCR, one entry per CDR3 protein. The data show roughly 1,800,000 distinct CDR3 sequences, roughly 52% seen once. The V end was cut by 3 bases, the J end by 4 bases, with 16 bases between. The CDR3 has 15 residues. Germline V CDR1 and CDR2: SGHTS, YDEGEE. The chain employs TRBV5-8 and TRBJ2-5; tentatively, D is TRBD2 (5 bases). The sample taken for sequencing was blood. This clonotype was sampled from a woman between 40 and 50 years old in good health. CDR3 sequence: CASSYFRPRVETQYF. The CDR3 DNA sequence: TGTGCCAGCAGCTATTTCAGGCCGAGGGTAGAGACCCAGTACTTC.